This T cell receptor (beta chain) was recorded in a study of molecular identifiers for immune sequencing clone quantification. Whole-study results and caveats: With a barcode shared among identical TCR molecules, highly expanded clone sizes could be underestimated. Spiked-in Jurkat TCR RNA corresponding to one cell was reported as detectable against roughly 1 million naive cells.

TCRdb re-analysed the PCR reads in MiXCR, keeping a single row per CDR3 protein. The table lists a few hundred thousand distinct CDR3 sequences, less than 30% of them singletons. This clonotype was observed a handful of times. Its antigen remains unknown. The junction shows a germline mismatch at one end, possibly a read error. The CDR3 loop spans 11 amino acids. The genes are TRBV12-3 or TRBV12-4 and TRBJ1-2; D not resolved. The sample taken for sequencing was naive CD8+ T cells from blood, with Jurkat cell RNA spiked in. Subset of the sample: FACS-sorted CD8+CD4-CCR7+CD45RA+ naive T cells. The receptor comes from a human donor in good health. Some libraries in this study had Jurkat cell RNA spiked in. The CDR3 protein is CASSLGLGLVF. CDR3 nucleotide sequence: TGTGCCAGCAGCCTCGGCTTGGGTTTAGTCTTC.